The clone carrying this TCR beta chain was detected only a few times. What it binds is not known. Findings and limits, study-wide: Tumor-infiltrating Treg TCR alpha and beta sequences overlapped most with tumor naive CD4+ T cells, then blood naive.

With 1 base clipped from V and 4 bases from J, the junction kept 5 bases outside the gene matches. This CDR3 contains 15 residues. Per the germline V gene, CDR1 is LNHNV and CDR2 is YYDKDF (reference sequence). Each CDR3 protein is one row after TCRdb ran MiXCR on the 5' RACE reads. Of about 64,000 distinct CDR3 sequences listed, roughly 22% were seen once; the top ten hold 2.5% to 3%. The sequenced sample consisted of memory CD4+ T cells sorted from a lymph node. Specified subset: memory CD4+ T cells, CD4+CD45RO+CD25-. The chain recombines TRBV15 with TRBJ2-7; 9 bases are a match to TRBD2. This sequence originates from a female donor with breast cancer. The CDR3 spells CATSRAGAGGYEQYF. CDR3 nucleotide sequence: TGTGCCACCAGCAGAGCAGGAGCGGGAGGTTACGAGCAGTACTTC.